This T cell receptor (beta chain) was sequenced for a study of blood T cell repertoires in COVID-19. Study background: The origin of the acute and convalescent COVID-19 samples was the United States, Italy and Spain. Sample material is recorded as cDNA or gDNA derived from T cells, B-cell-depleted T cells, or PBMCs.

This CDR3 region has 14 residues. V was trimmed by 5 bases and J by 2 bases, leaving 10 bases between them. The germline V gene encodes CDR1 SGHTA and CDR2 FQGNSA. Original processing methods: Amplification from reference gene primers served as the basis for estimated nucleated cell counts. Sequenced by immunoSEQ multiplex PCR; TCRdb stores in-frame clones only, minus some. V and J calls and clone size come straight from that table; D and trimming were deduced from the DNA. The sample includes over 80,000 clones, less than 85% of them seen just once. This TCR came from a woman of 80 years or more with active or convalescent COVID-19. V usage is TRBV7-2 and J usage is TRBJ2-1, with a tentative D call TRBD2 (5 bases). The material sequenced was peripheral blood. The CDR3 spells CASSLLSAYNEQFF. The CDR3 nucleotides are TGTGCCAGCAGCCTCCTTAGCGCCTACAATGAGCAGTTCTTC.